One and the same sample provided the 22 T cell receptor beta chains below, sequenced in a study of blood T cell repertoires in COVID-19. Profiling relied on immunoSEQ multiplex PCR, and the TCRdb table lists in-frame clones only, not all of them. The data hold 15,000 to 20,000 clones, with 70% to 90% observed a single time. The specimen sequenced was peripheral blood. The receptor source for this set is a human donor with active COVID-19. The donor label of this sample is uncertain.

This clone has a handful of counts. The genes are TRBV7-6 and TRBJ2-2; 14 bases are shared with TRBD2. The CDR3 has 18 amino acids. J was trimmed by 4 bases and V by 5 bases; bases with no gene match: 9. Germline CDR1 SGHVS, CDR2 FNYEAQ. The CDR3 is CASSPLSTSGGGTGELFF. CDR3 DNA: TGTGCCAGCAGCCCACTGTCGACTAGCGGGGGGGGCACCGGGGAGCTGTTTTTT. Full variable domain (rest looked up from reference TRBV7-6 and TRBJ2-2): GAGVSQSPRYKVTKRGQDVALRCDPISGHVSLYWYRQALGQGPEFLTYFNYEAQQDKSGLPNDRFSAERPEGSISTLTIQRTEQRDSAMYRCASSPLSTSGGGTGELFFGEGSRLTVL.

This clone was seen a single time. This sequence joins TRBV4-3 and TRBJ1-2; D is ambiguous. CDR1 and CDR2 (germline): LGHNA, YSLEER. The V gene lost 0 bases and the J gene lost 5 bases, with 16 bases spanning the gap. This CDR3 has 16 amino acids. CDR3 nucleotide sequence: TGCGCCAGCAGCCAAGAATGGGAGGTCGGCGTATATGGCTACACCTTC. Translation gives CASSQEWEVGVYGYTF.

The DNA for the CDR3 is TGTGCCAGCAGCCGCCTGGACAGCCGGGATGAGCAGTTCTTC. Amino acid sequence: CASSRLDSRDEQFF. The chain recombines TRBV14 with TRBJ2-1; D is perhaps TRBD1 (6 bases). There are 14 residues in the CDR3. The germline V and J ends were trimmed by 4 bases and 8 bases, with 15 bases remaining between them. Germline V gene lookup returns CDR1 SGHDN and CDR2 FVKESK.

The chain recombines TRBV7-2 with TRBJ2-3, with D unclear. The V gene's germline CDR1 is SGHTA and CDR2 FQGNSA. This CDR3 spans 15 amino acids. The V end lost 3 bases, the J end lost 6 bases, and 16 bases lay between the germline ends. CDR3 sequence (DNA): TGTGCCAGCAGCTTGGCGGTGAGTGATGTCGATACGCAGTATTTT. Its translation is CASSLAVSDVDTQYF.

The rearrangement joins TRBV11-3 to TRBJ1-1; no definite D call. Per the germline V gene, CDR1 is SGHNT and CDR2 is YENEEA. The germline V and J ends were trimmed by 1 base and 4 bases, with 7 bases remaining between them. The CDR3 is 13 residues long. In DNA form, the CDR3 reads TGTGCCAGCAGCTTAGCCTCAGGCACTGAAGCTTTCTTT. As protein: CASSLASGTEAFF. The full variable domain, rest sourced from reference TRBV11-3 and TRBJ1-1, is EAGVVQSPRYKIIEKKQPVAFWCNPISGHNTLYWYLQNLGQGPELLIRYENEEAVDDSQLPKDRFSAERLKGVDSTLKIQPAELGDSAVYLCASSLASGTEAFFGQGTRLTVV.

The J gene is TRBJ2-7, the V gene TRBV29-1; 7 bases line up with TRBD1. Germline values: CDR1 SQVTM, CDR2 ANQGSEA. This CDR3 region has 14 residues. V dropped 7 bases and J dropped 4; count of bases not matched to a gene: 13. The CDR3 coding sequence is TGCAGCGCGCTAGTTCAAAGGGGGCCTTACGAGCAGTACTTC. It is translated as CSALVQRGPYEQYF.

This sequence joins TRBV11-3 and TRBJ2-7; D gene ambiguous. The germline gives CDR1 SGHNT, CDR2 YENEEA. The CDR3 consists of 16 residues. V was trimmed by 1 base and J by 2 bases, leaving 15 bases between them. The CDR3 coding sequence is TGTGCCAGCAGCTTAGTACTGGGCCCCAACGCCTACGAGCAGTACTTC. Translation gives CASSLVLGPNAYEQYF. Complete variable domain (other parts from reference TRBV11-3 and TRBJ2-7): EAGVVQSPRYKIIEKKQPVAFWCNPISGHNTLYWYLQNLGQGPELLIRYENEEAVDDSQLPKDRFSAERLKGVDSTLKIQPAELGDSAVYLCASSLVLGPNAYEQYFGPGTRLTVT.

This clone was seen a handful of times. The rearrangement joins TRBV18 to TRBJ2-7; TRBD1 is a possible D gene (6 bases). There are 15 residues in the CDR3. Germline V CDR1 and CDR2: KGHSH, LQKENI. V lost 0 bases and J lost 5, with 14 bases in between. The CDR3 is CASSPPQGRGNEQYF. The CDR3 DNA reads as TGTGCCAGCTCACCACCGCAGGGGAGAGGGAACGAGCAGTACTTC.

V usage is TRBV7-9 and J usage is TRBJ1-4, with 8 bases aligning to TRBD1. Germline assignment: CDR1 SEHNR and CDR2 FQNEAQ (reference sequence). The CDR3 extends over 15 amino acids. V lost 4 bases and J lost 3; bases outside the gene matches: 4. The CDR3 DNA sequence: TGTGCCAGCAGCTCCCCAGGGGGCTCTAATGAAAAACTGTTTTTT. Its translation: CASSSPGGSNEKLFF.

This chain uses TRBV4-1 with TRBJ1-1; 9 nucleotides match TRBD1. Germline lookup yields CDR1 MGHRA and CDR2 YSYEKL. There are 14 residues in the CDR3. With V trimmed by 4 bases and J by 6 bases, 6 bases remained unmatched. This chain's CDR3 is CASSRTGVRAEAFF. CDR3 bases: TGCGCCAGCAGCCGGACAGGGGTTCGCGCTGAAGCTTTCTTT.

This rearrangement joins TRBV5-5 to TRBJ2-3; TRBD2 is a possible D gene (5 bases). CDR1 and CDR2 from the germline V gene are SGHKS and YYEKEE (reference sequence). V was cut by 1 base and J by 0 bases, with 6 bases left in between. CDR3 size: 14 residues. DNA of the CDR3: TGTGCCAGCAGCTTGACGGGGAGCACAGATACGCAGTATTTT. This translates into CASSLTGSTDTQYF. The entire variable domain, with the rest obtained from reference TRBV5-5 and TRBJ2-3, is as follows: DAGVTQSPTHLIKTRGQQVTLRCSPISGHKSVSWYQQVLGQGPQFIFQYYEKEERGRGNFPDRFSARQFPNYSSELNVNALLLGDSALYLCASSLTGSTDTQYFGPGTRLTVL.

The chain's CDR3 is CASSSQTGGNEKLFF. In DNA form, the CDR3 reads TGTGCCAGCAGTTCCCAAACAGGGGGGAATGAAAAACTGTTTTTT. The rearrangement links TRBV28 to TRBJ1-4; 8 bases agree with TRBD1. Germline lookup yields CDR1 MDHEN and CDR2 SYDVKM. V was pared by 4 bases and J by 5 bases, with 6 bases of the junction left unmatched. CDR3 size: 15 residues.

V and J are TRBV7-3 and TRBJ2-1; 10 bases agree with TRBD2. V lost 8 bases and J lost 7; bases outside the gene matches: 14. The CDR3 has 16 residues. Germline V gives CDR1 SGHTA, CDR2 FQGTGA. The chain's CDR3 is CASPPGLAGERNEQFF. The CDR3 DNA reads as TGTGCCAGCCCCCCAGGCCTAGCGGGAGAGAGGAATGAGCAGTTCTTC. The full variable domain, rest sourced from reference TRBV7-3 and TRBJ2-1, is GAGVSQTPSNKVTEKGKYVELRCDPISGHTALYWYRQSLGQGPEFLIYFQGTGAADDSGLPNDRFFAVRPEGSVSTLKIQRTERGDSAVYLCASPPGLAGERNEQFFGPGTRLTVL.

This clone was observed once. This CDR3 is CASSLKPSSHSYNEQFF. The CDR3 coding sequence is TGTGCCAGCAGTTTAAAGCCGTCGTCTCACTCCTACAATGAGCAGTTCTTC. V and J are TRBV27 and TRBJ2-1; D unresolved. The CDR3 is 17 residues long. Trimming removed 2 bases from V and 0 bases from J, with 14 bases in between. Germline V gives CDR1 MNHEY, CDR2 SMNVEV (reference sequence).

This sequence joins TRBV19 and TRBJ2-7, with D perhaps TRBD1 (6 bases). This CDR3 is 14 amino acids long. Trimming stripped 5 bases from V and 2 bases from J, with 13 bases between. Germline V lookup: CDR1 LNHDA, CDR2 SQIVND (reference sequence). CDR3 amino acids: CASSAPGQTYEQYF. The DNA for the CDR3 is TGTGCCAGTAGTGCTCCGGGACAAACCTACGAGCAGTACTTC.

This clone was picked up one time. The chain joins TRBV12-3 or TRBV12-4 to TRBJ1-6; D remains ambiguous. V was clipped by 8 bases and J by 9 bases, with 14 bases between them. The CDR3 has 13 residues. In DNA form, the CDR3 reads TGTGCCAGCGGCTCCACGCCGGGTTCACCCCTCCACTTT. Encoded protein: CASGSTPGSPLHF.

The rearrangement uses TRBV11-3 and TRBJ2-7; maybe TRBD1 (6 bases). Germline CDR1 reads SGHNT; CDR2 reads YENEEA. Trimming stripped 5 bases from V and 3 bases from J, with 17 bases between. The CDR3 is 15 amino acids. CDR3 DNA sequence: TGTGCCAGCAGCAGTTCCCAAGGGACAAACTACGAGCAGTACTTC. This encodes CASSSSQGTNYEQYF. The entire variable domain, with the rest obtained from reference TRBV11-3 and TRBJ2-7, is as follows: EAGVVQSPRYKIIEKKQPVAFWCNPISGHNTLYWYLQNLGQGPELLIRYENEEAVDDSQLPKDRFSAERLKGVDSTLKIQPAELGDSAVYLCASSSSQGTNYEQYFGPGTRLTVT.

The genes are TRBV19 and TRBJ1-2, with 8 positions matching TRBD1. Trimming removed 5 bases from V and 6 bases from J; junction bases left unmatched: 17. There are 17 residues in the CDR3. Germline V CDR1 and CDR2: LNHDA, SQIVND (reference sequence). The CDR3 region is CASSSGQLSTGDNGYTF. The CDR3 bases are TGTGCCAGTAGTTCCGGACAACTATCGACAGGGGATAATGGCTACACCTTC.

This sequence joins TRBV19 and TRBJ2-7, with a weak D call TRBD1 (6 bases). V lost 4 bases to trimming and J lost 4 bases, with 14 bases between them. The CDR3 runs 14 residues. CDR1 LNHDA and CDR2 SQIVND come from the germline V gene (reference sequence). CDR3 loop: CASSTAGTLYEQYF. CDR3 bases: TGTGCCAGTAGTACAGCCGGGACACTTTACGAGCAGTACTTC.

In its sample, this clone was seen a few times. The chain recombines TRBV11-3 with TRBJ2-2; 9 bases align to TRBD2. The CDR3 runs 16 residues. Germline V gene lookup returns CDR1 SGHNT and CDR2 YENEEA. V dropped 5 bases and J dropped 1; count of bases not matched to a gene: 5. CDR3 in DNA: TGTGCCAGCAGCCTGGGACTAGCCGGGAACACCGGGGAGCTGTTTTTT. Translating gives CASSLGLAGNTGELFF.

This clone was seen only a few times. Relative to the germline gene, one junction end is altered; a read error may explain this. The CDR3 coding sequence is TGTGCCAGCAGCTCCTACTACGGGCAGTACTTC. This translates into CASSSYYGQYF. This rearrangement joins TRBV28 to TRBJ2-7; D is unclear. This CDR3 contains 11 residues. Germline V gene sequence: CDR1 MDHEN, CDR2 SYDVKM.

The rearrangement links TRBV7-9 to TRBJ1-1; no definite D call. The V end lost 2 bases, the J end lost 8 bases, and 9 bases lay between the germline ends. This CDR3 spans 12 amino acids. Germline V gives CDR1 SEHNR, CDR2 FQNEAQ (reference sequence). The CDR3 sequence is CASSLNPGEAFF. DNA for the CDR3: TGTGCCAGCAGCTTAAATCCGGGGGAAGCTTTCTTT.